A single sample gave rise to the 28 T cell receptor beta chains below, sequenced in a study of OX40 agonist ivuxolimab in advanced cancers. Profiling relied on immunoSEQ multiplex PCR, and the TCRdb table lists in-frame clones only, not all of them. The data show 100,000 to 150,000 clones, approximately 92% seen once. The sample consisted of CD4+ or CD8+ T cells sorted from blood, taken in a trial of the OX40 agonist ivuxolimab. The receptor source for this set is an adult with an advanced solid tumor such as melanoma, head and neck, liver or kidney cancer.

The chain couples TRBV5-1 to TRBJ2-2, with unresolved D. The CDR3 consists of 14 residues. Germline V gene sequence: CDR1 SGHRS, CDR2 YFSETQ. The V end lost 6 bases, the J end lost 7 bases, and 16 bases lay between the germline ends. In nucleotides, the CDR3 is TGCGCCAGCAACAACGGATTAAAAGGCGGGGAGCTGTTTTTT. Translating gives CASNNGLKGGELFF. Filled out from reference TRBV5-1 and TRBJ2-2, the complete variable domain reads KAGVTQTPRYLIKTRGQQVTLSCSPISGHRSVSWYQQTPGQGLQFLFEYFSETQRNKGNFPGRFSGRQFSNSRSEMNVSTLELGDSALYLCASNNGLKGGELFFGEGSRLTVL.

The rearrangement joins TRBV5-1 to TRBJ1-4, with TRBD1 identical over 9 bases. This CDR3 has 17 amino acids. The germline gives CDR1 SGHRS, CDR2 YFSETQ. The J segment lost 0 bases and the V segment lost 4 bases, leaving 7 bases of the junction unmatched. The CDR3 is CASSHGTGKATNEKLFF. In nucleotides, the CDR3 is TGCGCCAGCAGCCACGGGACAGGGAAAGCAACTAATGAAAAACTGTTTTTT.

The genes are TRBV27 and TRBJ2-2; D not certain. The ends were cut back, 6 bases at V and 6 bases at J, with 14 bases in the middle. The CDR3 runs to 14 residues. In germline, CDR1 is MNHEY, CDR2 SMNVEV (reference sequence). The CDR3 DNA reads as TGTGCCAGCAGCCAGAACCGGTGGCCCGGGGAGCTGTTTTTT. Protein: CASSQNRWPGELFF.

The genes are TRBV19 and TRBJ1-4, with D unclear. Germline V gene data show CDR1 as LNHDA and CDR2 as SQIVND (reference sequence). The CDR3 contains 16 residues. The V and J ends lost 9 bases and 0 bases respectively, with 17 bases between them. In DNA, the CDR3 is TGTGCCAGCGGCGGACGGACCCTTTCAACTAATGAAAAACTGTTTTTT. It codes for CASGGRTLSTNEKLFF. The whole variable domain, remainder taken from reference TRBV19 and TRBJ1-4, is DGGITQSPKYLFRKEGQNVTLSCEQNLNHDAMYWYRQDPGQGLRLIYYSQIVNDFQKGDIAEGYSVSREKKESFPLTVTSAQKNPTAFYLCASGGRTLSTNEKLFFGSGTQLSVL.

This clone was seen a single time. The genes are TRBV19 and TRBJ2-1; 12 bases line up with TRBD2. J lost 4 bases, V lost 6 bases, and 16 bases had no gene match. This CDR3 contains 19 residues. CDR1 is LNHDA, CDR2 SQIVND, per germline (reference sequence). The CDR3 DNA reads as TGTGCCAGTAGCCCCGGGGCTAGCGGGAGGGGAGGGGTTTACAATGAGCAGTTCTTC. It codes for CASSPGASGRGGVYNEQFF.

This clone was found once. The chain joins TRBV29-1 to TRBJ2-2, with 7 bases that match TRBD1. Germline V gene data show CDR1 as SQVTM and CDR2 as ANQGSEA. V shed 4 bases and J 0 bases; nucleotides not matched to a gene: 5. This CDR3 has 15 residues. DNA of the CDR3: TGCAGCGTTGTTGGACAGGCTTCGAACACCGGGGAGCTGTTTTTT. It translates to CSVVGQASNTGELFF.

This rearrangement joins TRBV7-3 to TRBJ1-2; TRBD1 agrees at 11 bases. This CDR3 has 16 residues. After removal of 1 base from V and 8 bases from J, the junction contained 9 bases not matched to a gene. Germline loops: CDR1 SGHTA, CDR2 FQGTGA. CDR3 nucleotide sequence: TGTGCCAGCAGCTTAAGTTCCGGACAGGGGGCGAGGGGCTACACCTTC. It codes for CASSLSSGQGARGYTF.

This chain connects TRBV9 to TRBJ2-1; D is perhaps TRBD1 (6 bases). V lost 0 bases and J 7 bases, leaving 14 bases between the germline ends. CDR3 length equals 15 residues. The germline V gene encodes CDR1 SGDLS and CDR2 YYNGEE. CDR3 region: CASSVEGGAGNEQFF. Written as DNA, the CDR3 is TGTGCCAGCAGCGTAGAAGGGGGTGCCGGGAATGAGCAGTTCTTC.

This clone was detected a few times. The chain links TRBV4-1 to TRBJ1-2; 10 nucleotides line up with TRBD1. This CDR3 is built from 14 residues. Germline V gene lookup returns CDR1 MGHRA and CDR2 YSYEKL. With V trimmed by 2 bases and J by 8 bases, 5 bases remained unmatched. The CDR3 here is CASSQTGTGEGYTF. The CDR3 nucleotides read TGCGCCAGCAGCCAAACCGGGACAGGGGAAGGCTACACCTTC.

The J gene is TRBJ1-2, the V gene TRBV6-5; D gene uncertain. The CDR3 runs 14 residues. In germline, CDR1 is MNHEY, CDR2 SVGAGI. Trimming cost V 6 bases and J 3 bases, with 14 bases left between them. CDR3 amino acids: CASRGPRTDYGYTF. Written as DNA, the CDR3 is TGTGCCAGCAGAGGCCCAAGGACGGACTATGGCTACACCTTC.

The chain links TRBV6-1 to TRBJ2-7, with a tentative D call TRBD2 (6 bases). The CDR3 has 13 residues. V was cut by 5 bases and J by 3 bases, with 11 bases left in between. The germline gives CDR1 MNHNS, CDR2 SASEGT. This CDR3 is CASSPPGVYEQYF. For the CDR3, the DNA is TGTGCCAGCAGTCCTCCGGGGGTCTACGAGCAGTACTTC.

CDR3 residues: CASSYSWQGQETQYF. The DNA for the CDR3 is TGTGCCAGCAGTTACTCATGGCAGGGACAAGAGACCCAGTACTTC. The rearrangement joins TRBV6-5 to TRBJ2-5, with D perhaps TRBD1 (5 bases). The germline gives CDR1 MNHEY, CDR2 SVGAGI. The CDR3 has 15 residues. The ends were cut back, 0 bases at V and 2 bases at J, with 10 bases in the middle.

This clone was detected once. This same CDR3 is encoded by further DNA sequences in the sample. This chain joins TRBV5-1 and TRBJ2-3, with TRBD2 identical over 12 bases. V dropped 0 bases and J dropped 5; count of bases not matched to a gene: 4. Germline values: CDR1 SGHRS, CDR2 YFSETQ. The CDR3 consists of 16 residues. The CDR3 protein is CASSLGPSGGEDTQYF. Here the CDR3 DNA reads TGCGCCAGCAGCTTGGGGCCTAGCGGGGGGGAAGATACGCAGTATTTT.

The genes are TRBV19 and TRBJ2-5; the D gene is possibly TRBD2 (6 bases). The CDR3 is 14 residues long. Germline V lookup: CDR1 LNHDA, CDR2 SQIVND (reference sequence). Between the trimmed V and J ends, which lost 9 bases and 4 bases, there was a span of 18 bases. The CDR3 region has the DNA TGTGCCAGGGCCTTGTGGTGGGGGGTAGAGACCCAGTACTTC. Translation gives CARALWWGVETQYF.

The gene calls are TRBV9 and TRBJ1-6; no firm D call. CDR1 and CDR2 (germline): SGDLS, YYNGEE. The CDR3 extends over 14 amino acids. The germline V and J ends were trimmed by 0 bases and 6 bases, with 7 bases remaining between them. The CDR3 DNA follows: TGTGCCAGCAGCGTAGGGGCCATTAATTCACCCCTCCACTTT. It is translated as CASSVGAINSPLHF. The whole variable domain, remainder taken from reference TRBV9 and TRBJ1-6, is DSGVTQTPKHLITATGQRVTLRCSPRSGDLSVYWYQQSLDQGLQFLIQYYNGEERAKGNILERFSAQQFPDLHSELNLSSLELGDSALYFCASSVGAINSPLHFGNGTRLTVT.

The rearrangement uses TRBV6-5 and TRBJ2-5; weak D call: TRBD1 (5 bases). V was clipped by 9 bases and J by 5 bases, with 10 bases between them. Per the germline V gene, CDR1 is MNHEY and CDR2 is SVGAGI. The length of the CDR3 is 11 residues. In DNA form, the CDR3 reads TGTGCCAGTATGAAGGGGGAGACCCAGTACTTC. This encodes CASMKGETQYF.

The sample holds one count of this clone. CDR3 loop: CSVTGTRQQETQYF. The DNA for the CDR3 is TGCAGCGTAACCGGGACTAGGCAACAAGAGACCCAGTACTTC. The genes are TRBV29-1 and TRBJ2-5, with TRBD2 identical over 8 bases. The germline CDR1 and CDR2 sequences are SQVTM and ANQGSEA. This CDR3 spans 14 amino acids. The J segment lost 2 bases and the V segment lost 6 bases, leaving 8 bases of the junction unmatched.

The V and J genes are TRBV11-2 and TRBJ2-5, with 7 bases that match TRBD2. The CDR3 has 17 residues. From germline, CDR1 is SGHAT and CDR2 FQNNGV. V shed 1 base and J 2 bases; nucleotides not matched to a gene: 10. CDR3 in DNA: TGTGCCAGCAGCTTAGTACTAACGGGGGGTATACAAGAGACCCAGTACTTC. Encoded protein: CASSLVLTGGIQETQYF.

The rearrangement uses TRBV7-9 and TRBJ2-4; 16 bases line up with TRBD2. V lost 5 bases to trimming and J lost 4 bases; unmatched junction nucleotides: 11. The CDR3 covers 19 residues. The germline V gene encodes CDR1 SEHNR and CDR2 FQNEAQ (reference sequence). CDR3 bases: TGTGCCAGCAGCCCCTCGGGACTAGCGGGAGGGGCACTTAAAAACATTCAGTACTTC. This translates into CASSPSGLAGGALKNIQYF.

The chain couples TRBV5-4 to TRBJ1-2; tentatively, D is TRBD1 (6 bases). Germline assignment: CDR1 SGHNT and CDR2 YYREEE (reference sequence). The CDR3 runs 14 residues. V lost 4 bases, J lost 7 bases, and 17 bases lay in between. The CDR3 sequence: CASSGFTGTTGYTF. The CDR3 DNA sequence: TGTGCCAGCAGCGGATTTACCGGGACAACTGGCTACACCTTC.

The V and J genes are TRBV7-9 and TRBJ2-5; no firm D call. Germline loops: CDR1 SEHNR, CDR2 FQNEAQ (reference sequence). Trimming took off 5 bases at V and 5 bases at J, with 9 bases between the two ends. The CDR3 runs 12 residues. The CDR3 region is CASSLMWETQYF. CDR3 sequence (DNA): TGTGCCAGCAGCCTCATGTGGGAGACCCAGTACTTC.

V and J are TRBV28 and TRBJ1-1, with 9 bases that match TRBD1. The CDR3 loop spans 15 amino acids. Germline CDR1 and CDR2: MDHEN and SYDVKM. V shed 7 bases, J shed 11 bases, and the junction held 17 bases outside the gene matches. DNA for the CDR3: TGTGCCAGCACCATCTCCCGACAGGGGGACAGCGGCGCTTTCTTT. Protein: CASTISRQGDSGAFF.

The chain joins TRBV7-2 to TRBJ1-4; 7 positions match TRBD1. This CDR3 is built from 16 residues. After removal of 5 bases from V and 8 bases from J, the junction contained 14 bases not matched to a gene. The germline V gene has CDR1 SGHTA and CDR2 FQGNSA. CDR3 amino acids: CASSVQRQGIREKLFF. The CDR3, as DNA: TGTGCCAGCAGCGTCCAACGACAGGGTATTAGGGAAAAACTGTTTTTT.

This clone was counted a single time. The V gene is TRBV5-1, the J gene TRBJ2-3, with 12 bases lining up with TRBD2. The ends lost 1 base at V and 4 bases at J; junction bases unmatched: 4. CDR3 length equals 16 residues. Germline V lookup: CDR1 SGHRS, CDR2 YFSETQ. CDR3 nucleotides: TGCGCCAGCAGCTTGTCTAGCGGGGGGGCCTCAGATACGCAGTATTTT. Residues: CASSLSSGGASDTQYF.

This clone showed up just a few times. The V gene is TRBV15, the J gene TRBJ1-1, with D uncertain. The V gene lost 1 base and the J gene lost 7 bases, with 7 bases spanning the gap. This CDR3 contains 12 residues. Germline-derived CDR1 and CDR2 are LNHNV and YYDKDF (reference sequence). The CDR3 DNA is TGTGCCACCAGCAGAGGGAAGATTGAAGCTTTCTTT. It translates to CATSRGKIEAFF.

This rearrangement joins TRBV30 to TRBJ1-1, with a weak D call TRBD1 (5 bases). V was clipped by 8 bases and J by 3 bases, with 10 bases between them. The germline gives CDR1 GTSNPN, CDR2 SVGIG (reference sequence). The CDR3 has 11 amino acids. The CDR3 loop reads CAQGTYTEAFF. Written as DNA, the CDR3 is TGTGCCCAAGGGACGTACACTGAAGCTTTCTTT.

Written as DNA, the CDR3 is TGTGCCAGCAGCTTAGTGGGACTAGCGGCGGAGACCCAGTACTTC. Its translation: CASSLVGLAAETQYF. The chain uses TRBV7-3 and TRBJ2-5; 11 nucleotides line up with TRBD2. This CDR3 contains 15 residues. Germline V gene data show CDR1 as SGHTA and CDR2 as FQGTGA. V lost 2 bases, J lost 5 bases, and 4 bases stayed unmatched.

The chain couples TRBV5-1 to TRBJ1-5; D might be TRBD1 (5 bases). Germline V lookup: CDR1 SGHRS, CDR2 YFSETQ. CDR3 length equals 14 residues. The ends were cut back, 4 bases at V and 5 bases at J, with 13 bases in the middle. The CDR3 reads CASSLGGKDQPQHF. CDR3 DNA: TGCGCCAGCAGCCTCGGGGGGAAGGATCAGCCCCAGCATTTT.